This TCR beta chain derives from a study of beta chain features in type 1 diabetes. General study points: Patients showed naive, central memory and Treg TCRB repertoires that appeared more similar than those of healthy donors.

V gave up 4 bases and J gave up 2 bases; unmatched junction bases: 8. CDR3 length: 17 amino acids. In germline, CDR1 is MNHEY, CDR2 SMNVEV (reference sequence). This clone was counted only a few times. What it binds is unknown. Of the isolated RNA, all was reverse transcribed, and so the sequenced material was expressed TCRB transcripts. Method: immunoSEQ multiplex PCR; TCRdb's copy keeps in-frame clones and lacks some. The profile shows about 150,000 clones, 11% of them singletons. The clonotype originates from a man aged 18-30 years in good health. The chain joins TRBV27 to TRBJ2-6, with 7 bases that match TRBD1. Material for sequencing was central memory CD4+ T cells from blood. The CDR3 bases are TGTGCCAGCAGTTCGGGACAGAGGTTTGCTGGGGCCAACGTCCTGACTTTC. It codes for CASSSGQRFAGANVLTF.